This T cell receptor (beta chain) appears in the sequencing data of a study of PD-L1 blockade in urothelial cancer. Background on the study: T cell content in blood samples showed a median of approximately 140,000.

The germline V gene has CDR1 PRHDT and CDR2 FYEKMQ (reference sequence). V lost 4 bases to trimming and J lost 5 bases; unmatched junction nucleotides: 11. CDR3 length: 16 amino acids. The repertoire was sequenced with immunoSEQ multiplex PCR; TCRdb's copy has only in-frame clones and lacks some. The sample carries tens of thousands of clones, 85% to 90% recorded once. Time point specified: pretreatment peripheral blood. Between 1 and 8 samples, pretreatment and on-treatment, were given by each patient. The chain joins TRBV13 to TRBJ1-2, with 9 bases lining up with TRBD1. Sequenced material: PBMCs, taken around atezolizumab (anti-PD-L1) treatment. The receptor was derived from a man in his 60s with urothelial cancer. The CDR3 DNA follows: TGTGCCAGCAGCTCTCCCGGGACAGGGTTAAGTTATGGCTACACCTTC. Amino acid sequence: CASSSPGTGLSYGYTF.